The text below deals with one T cell receptor beta chain. Antigen: not known. Libraries were prepared by immunoSEQ multiplex PCR; TCRdb keeps only in-frame clonotypes and omits some of them. The profile covers 75,000 to 95,000 clones, with roughly 80% appearing a single time and roughly a tenth taken by the ten largest. The CDR3 covers 15 residues. Germline V lookup: CDR1 SGHRS, CDR2 YFSETQ. Deletions cut 3 bases from V and 0 bases from J, with 10 bases between. The data were obtained in a study of radiation and T cells in renal cell carcinoma. Time point denoted: blood 4 weeks post-SBRT, at nephrectomy. Treatment meaning: 15 Gy SBRT to primary tumor, nephrectomy 4 weeks later. Nephrectomy followed 15 Gy stereotactic body radiation by 4 weeks. Serial blood draws occurred at baseline and 2 and 4 weeks post-SBRT. Broader study findings: Top tumor clonotypes rose in blood 2 weeks post-radiation, then contracted. Baseline intratumoral clonotype presence is unknown without pretreatment biopsies.

The origin of this receptor is a man in his fifties or sixties with renal cell carcinoma. The sequencing here drew on blood, taken from a patient whose treatment included radiotherapy and nephrectomy. The chain recombines TRBV5-1 with TRBJ2-1, with D tentatively TRBD1 or TRBD2 (5 bases each). For the CDR3, the DNA is TGCGCCAGCAGCTGGGGGACCACCTCCTACAATGAGCAGTTCTTC. Translated, it gives CASSWGTTSYNEQFF.